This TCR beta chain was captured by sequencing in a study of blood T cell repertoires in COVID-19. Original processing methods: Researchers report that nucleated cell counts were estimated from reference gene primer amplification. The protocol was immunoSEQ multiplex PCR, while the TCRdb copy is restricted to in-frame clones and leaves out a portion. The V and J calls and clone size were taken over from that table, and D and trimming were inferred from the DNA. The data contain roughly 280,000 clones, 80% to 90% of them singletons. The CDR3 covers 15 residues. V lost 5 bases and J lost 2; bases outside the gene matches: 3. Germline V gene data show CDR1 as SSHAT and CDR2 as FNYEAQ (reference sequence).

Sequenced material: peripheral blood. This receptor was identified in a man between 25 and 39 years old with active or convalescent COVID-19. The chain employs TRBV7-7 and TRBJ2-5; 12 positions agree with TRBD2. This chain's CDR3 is CASSHGLAGQETQYF. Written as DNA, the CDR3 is TGTGCCAGCAGCCACGGACTAGCGGGGCAAGAGACCCAGTACTTC.